Shown below are 26 T cell receptor beta chains from a single sample sequenced in a study of CD8 T cells in Susac syndrome. With random hexamers, reverse transcription was performed on about 0.45 to 1 ug of RNA. TCRdb ran MiXCR on the immunoSEQ multiplex PCR reads and lists one entry per CDR3 protein. The table lists about 300,000 distinct CDR3 sequences, approximately 91% of them singletons. Sequencing used CD8+ T cells from PBMCs. All receptors derive from a human donor with multiple sclerosis.

This clonotype was detected only a few times. The chain joins TRBV27 to TRBJ2-5; D call uncertain. The CDR3 runs 11 residues. V was cut by 4 bases and J by 4 bases, with 4 bases left in between. CDR1 is MNHEY, CDR2 SMNVEV, per germline (reference sequence). The CDR3 protein is CASSWGETQYF. Here the CDR3 DNA reads TGTGCCAGCAGTTGGGGAGAGACCCAGTACTTC.

The chain links TRBV9 to TRBJ2-1; 14 bases are a match to TRBD2. The V and J ends lost 3 bases and 6 bases, in that order; junction bases with no gene match: 2. Germline V CDR1 and CDR2: SGDLS, YYNGEE. The length of the CDR3 is 15 residues. CDR3 bases: TGTGCCAGCAGCGCCGGGACTAGCGGGGGCAATGAGCAGTTCTTC. It specifies CASSAGTSGGNEQFF. Variable domain in full (rest from reference TRBV9 and TRBJ2-1): DSGVTQTPKHLITATGQRVTLRCSPRSGDLSVYWYQQSLDQGLQFLIQYYNGEERAKGNILERFSAQQFPDLHSELNLSSLELGDSALYFCASSAGTSGGNEQFFGPGTRLTVL.

V and J are TRBV7-9 and TRBJ2-7; 10 bases map to TRBD2. The CDR3 totals 19 residues. With 1 base clipped from V and 4 bases from J, the junction kept 16 bases outside the gene matches. Germline V lookup: CDR1 SEHNR, CDR2 FQNEAQ (reference sequence). The CDR3 sequence: CASSLGVLAGDERVYEQYF. In nucleotides, the CDR3 is TGTGCCAGCAGCTTAGGTGTCCTAGCGGGAGACGAGAGAGTATACGAGCAGTACTTC.

This clonotype is a singleton in its sample. The chain joins TRBV27 to TRBJ2-5; D is uncertain. This CDR3 is built from 14 residues. V lost 5 bases to trimming and J lost 5 bases, with 15 bases between them. Looked up from germline, CDR1 is MNHEY and CDR2 is SMNVEV (reference sequence). The CDR3 region is CASSPMRPWETQYF. CDR3 DNA sequence: TGTGCCAGCAGTCCGATGAGGCCGTGGGAGACCCAGTACTTC.

The V gene is TRBV15, the J gene TRBJ2-7, with TRBD1 matching 8 bases. With 8 bases clipped from V and 4 bases from J, the junction kept 7 bases outside the gene matches. CDR3 length: 13 residues. Germline V lookup: CDR1 LNHNV, CDR2 YYDKDF (reference sequence). The CDR3 here is CATLGQGGYEQYF. CDR3 in DNA: TGTGCCACCCTCGGACAGGGTGGGTACGAGCAGTACTTC.

The J gene is TRBJ2-7, the V gene TRBV5-6, with D possibly being TRBD2 (5 bases). Germline loops: CDR1 SGHDT, CDR2 YYEEEE. The CDR3 is 12 amino acids. The V and J ends lost 0 bases and 7 bases respectively, with 8 bases between them. The CDR3 loop is CASSLGRREQYF. Written as DNA, the CDR3 is TGTGCCAGCAGCTTGGGCCGGAGGGAGCAGTACTTC.

The gene calls are TRBV5-1 and TRBJ2-1; D gene unclear. V gave up 8 bases and J gave up 5 bases, with 14 bases separating them. The CDR3 runs 13 residues. Germline loops: CDR1 SGHRS, CDR2 YFSETQ. CDR3: CASGRTYDNEQFF. The CDR3 DNA reads as TGCGCCAGTGGACGGACGTACGACAATGAGCAGTTCTTC.

The rearrangement links TRBV6-1 to TRBJ2-1; no clear D gene. Trimming left V 6 bases short and J 10 bases short, with 22 bases between. The CDR3 runs to 15 residues. Germline lookup yields CDR1 MNHNS and CDR2 SASEGT. CDR3 region: CASSPFPSGPQEQFF. The CDR3 nucleotides read TGTGCCAGCAGCCCTTTTCCGAGTGGTCCCCAAGAGCAGTTCTTC.

J is TRBJ2-7 and V is TRBV5-8; D is unclear. Germline CDR1 is SGHTS and CDR2 is YDEGEE. CDR3 size: 14 residues. V was shortened by 2 bases and J by 2 bases, with 11 bases between the two germline ends. CDR3 region: CASSFLTETYEQYF. The CDR3 region has the DNA TGTGCCAGCAGCTTTCTCACAGAGACCTACGAGCAGTACTTC.

The genes are TRBV18 and TRBJ2-7, with 7 bases fitting TRBD1. V lost 4 bases to trimming and J lost 2 bases; unmatched junction nucleotides: 8. Germline V CDR1 and CDR2: KGHSH, LQKENI. This CDR3 comprises 15 residues. CDR3 coding DNA: TGTGCCAGCTCACAAGACCGGGACAGAACCTACGAGCAGTACTTC. Amino acids: CASSQDRDRTYEQYF.

The CDR3: CASSPVPLLAGEVDTQYF. The CDR3, as DNA: TGTGCCAGCTCACCGGTTCCCCTCTTAGCGGGAGAGGTTGATACGCAGTATTTT. The chain has TRBV18 and TRBJ2-3, with 9 bases that match TRBD2. This CDR3 region has 18 residues. With V trimmed by 3 bases and J by 6 bases, 16 bases remained unmatched. CDR1 and CDR2 from the germline V gene are KGHSH and LQKENI.

The chain combines TRBV13 with TRBJ2-3, with a tentative D call TRBD2 (5 bases). CDR1 and CDR2 from the germline V gene are PRHDT and FYEKMQ (reference sequence). CDR3 length: 16 residues. Trimming took 3 bases from V and 0 from J, leaving 13 bases between them. CDR3 in amino acids: CASSFSIGRSTDTQYF. Here the CDR3 DNA reads TGTGCCAGCAGCTTCTCCATAGGGAGAAGCACAGATACGCAGTATTTT.

This clonotype was seen a single time. The V call is TRBV30, the J call TRBJ2-3; D gene ambiguous. CDR1 is GTSNPN and CDR2 is SVGIG in the germline V gene (reference sequence). The CDR3 extends over 13 amino acids. V was trimmed by 1 base and J by 2 bases, leaving 7 bases between them. This CDR3 is CAWSDDNTDTQYF. For the CDR3, the DNA is TGTGCCTGGAGTGACGACAACACAGATACGCAGTATTTT.

The V call is TRBV7-3, the J call TRBJ2-3; 11 nucleotides match TRBD2. V lost 5 bases and J lost 1; bases outside the gene matches: 5. The CDR3 consists of 16 residues. Germline-derived CDR1 and CDR2 are SGHTA and FQGTGA. In DNA, the CDR3 is TGTGCCAGCAGCCGCGGGACTAGCGGTCGCACAGATACGCAGTATTTT. Protein product: CASSRGTSGRTDTQYF.

The rearrangement links TRBV7-9 to TRBJ2-7; 10 bases align to TRBD1. CDR1 SEHNR and CDR2 FQNEAQ come from the germline V gene (reference sequence). The CDR3 contains 14 residues. The V gene end was trimmed by 4 bases and the J gene end by 2 bases; junction bases not matched to a gene: 2. CDR3 region: CASSSDRGAYEQYF. The CDR3 DNA reads as TGTGCCAGCAGCTCGGACAGGGGGGCCTACGAGCAGTACTTC.

The gene calls are TRBV4-2 and TRBJ2-1, with TRBD1 matching over 7 bases. CDR3 length: 16 residues. V was pared by 1 base and J by 4 bases, with 7 bases of the junction left unmatched. Germline CDR1 reads LGHNA; CDR2 reads YNFKEQ. The CDR3 DNA is TGTGCCAGCAGCCAAGGAGGGACAGTTGATTACAATGAGCAGTTCTTC. Amino acids: CASSQGGTVDYNEQFF.

The genes are TRBV4-3 and TRBJ2-1; 15 bases align to TRBD2. The V and J ends lost 4 bases and 10 bases, in that order; junction bases with no gene match: 5. CDR1 LGHNA and CDR2 YSLEER come from the germline V gene. The CDR3 is 15 residues long. Here the CDR3 reads CASSRGLAGGDEQFF. The CDR3 coding sequence is TGCGCCAGCAGCCGCGGACTAGCGGGGGGGGACGAGCAGTTCTTC.

The genes are TRBV20-1 and TRBJ2-5; TRBD1 matches at 9 bases. The germline CDR1 and CDR2 sequences are DFQATT and SNEGSKA (reference sequence). With 2 bases clipped from V and 2 bases from J, the junction kept 6 bases outside the gene matches. The length of the CDR3 is 15 residues. In DNA, the CDR3 is TGCAGTGCTAGATGGGTCGACAGGGGGCAAGAGACCCAGTACTTC. Its translation: CSARWVDRGQETQYF.

V gene TRBV12-3 or TRBV12-4 combines with J gene TRBJ1-2; possible D gene TRBD1, 6 bases. The length of the CDR3 is 13 residues. V lost 5 bases, J lost 5 bases, and 12 bases lay in between. The CDR3 nucleotides are TGTGCCAGCAGTGCCCCAGGGGTATATGGCTACACCTTC. It yields the protein CASSAPGVYGYTF.

The V gene is TRBV6-2 or TRBV6-3, the J gene TRBJ2-6; 7 bases agree with TRBD1. J gave up 0 bases and V 7 bases, and 6 bases lay outside the gene matches. The CDR3 runs 16 residues. In germline, CDR1 is MNHEY, CDR2 SVGEGT. The CDR3 sequence: CASIPGQLSGANVLTF. For the CDR3, the DNA is TGTGCCAGCATACCGGGACAGCTCTCTGGGGCCAACGTCCTGACTTTC.

The rearrangement links TRBV9 to TRBJ2-3; D gene ambiguous. CDR3 length: 15 amino acids. V shed 3 bases and J shed 5 bases, with 16 bases lying between them. CDR1 is SGDLS, CDR2 YYNGEE, per germline. CDR3 region: CASSARPLGKDTQYF. CDR3 sequence (DNA): TGTGCCAGCAGCGCAAGACCCTTGGGGAAAGATACGCAGTATTTT.

The genes are TRBV27 and TRBJ2-1; 12 positions match TRBD1. The J segment lost 7 bases and the V segment lost 4 bases, leaving 2 bases of the junction unmatched. The CDR3 sequence is 14 residues long. CDR1 MNHEY and CDR2 SMNVEV come from the germline V gene (reference sequence). In nucleotides, the CDR3 is TGTGCCAGCAGTTGGGGACAGGGGGCAAATGAGCAGTTCTTC. This codes for CASSWGQGANEQFF.

This clonotype was observed a single time. The chain couples TRBV6-2 or TRBV6-3 to TRBJ2-7; 16 bases agree with TRBD2. The germline V gene has CDR1 MNHEY and CDR2 SVGEGT. V shed 7 bases and J 2 bases; nucleotides not matched to a gene: 5. The CDR3 contains 16 residues. The CDR3, as DNA: TGTGCCAGCATCGGGACTAGCGGGAGGGTCACCTACGAGCAGTACTTC. This encodes CASIGTSGRVTYEQYF.

This chain links TRBV12-3 or TRBV12-4 with TRBJ2-4; perhaps D is TRBD1 or TRBD2 (5 bases each). Trimming cost V 9 bases and J 0 bases, with 15 bases left between them. This CDR3 is 15 amino acids long. The CDR3 sequence: CASLPGRQAKNIQYF. The CDR3 DNA reads as TGTGCCAGTTTACCGGGACGACAAGCCAAAAACATTCAGTACTTC.

The sample holds one count of this clonotype. The rearrangement links TRBV6-1 to TRBJ2-7; no definite D call. Looked up from germline, CDR1 is MNHNS and CDR2 is SASEGT. CDR3 size: 15 residues. V lost 1 base, J lost 3 bases, and 13 bases lay in between. In nucleotides, the CDR3 is TGTGCCAGCAGTGAAGGCGGAGCTCCCAGCTACGAGCAGTACTTC. Amino acids: CASSEGGAPSYEQYF.

The V and J genes are TRBV24-1 and TRBJ2-3, with 9 nucleotides matching TRBD1. The germline CDR1 and CDR2 sequences are KGHDR and SFDVKD. CDR3 length equals 17 residues. With 0 bases clipped from V and 4 bases from J, the junction kept 7 bases outside the gene matches. CDR3 DNA: TGTGCCACCAGTGATTTGCCTACAGGGGGCGAAGCAGATACGCAGTATTTT. It encodes CATSDLPTGGEADTQYF.